These T cell receptor beta chains were read from a single sample in a study of T-cell reconstitution after alpha-beta-depleted transplantation in children. TCRdb re-analysed the PCR reads in MiXCR, keeping a single row per CDR3 protein. The data contain 500,000 to 650,000 distinct CDR3 sequences, more than 9.5% of them singletons. Source: PBMCs, mostly from graft donor cells, taken 180 days after TCRalphabeta/CD19-depleted stem cell transplant. The receptors shown here come from a female patient between 2 and 10 years old who had a stem cell transplant for aplastic anemia, so the T cells may come from the graft donor. The CDR3 runs from the conserved cysteine through the conserved F or W. The D gene is left open where the match is weak. A clone size is listed for some rows: how often the clone was seen (once, few, many), or a class if it is expanded.

clone_size	v_call	j_call	d_call	cdr3_aa	cdr3_nt
.	TRBV20-1	TRBJ2-1	TRBD2	CIARGLAEEQFF	TGCATTGCTAGAGGACTAGCGGAGGAGCAGTTCTTC
many	TRBV5-1	TRBJ1-2	.	CASSFDGNYGYTF	TGCGCCAGCAGCTTCGACGGAAACTATGGCTACACCTTC
few	TRBV4-3	TRBJ1-6	.	CASSQDFFGGDSPLHF	TGCGCCAGCAGCCAAGATTTTTTCGGGGGCGATTCACCCCTCCACTTT
.	TRBV9	TRBJ2-4	.	CASSVAAVENIQYF	TGTGCCAGCAGCGTAGCTGCAGTGGAAAACATTCAGTACTTC
.	TRBV28	TRBJ1-2	.	CASLEGRTNYGYTF	TGTGCCAGCCTTGAGGGACGGACTAACTATGGCTACACCTTC
few	TRBV18	TRBJ1-5	.	CASSRGQTNQPQHF	TGTGCCAGCTCACGGGGACAAACGAATCAGCCCCAGCATTTT
few	TRBV20-1	TRBJ2-1	.	CSASSAASGSYNEQFF	TGCAGTGCTAGTTCAGCGGCGAGCGGGTCCTACAATGAGCAGTTCTTC
.	TRBV4-2	TRBJ2-5	.	CASSQEISGFYQETQYF	TGTGCCAGCAGCCAAGAAATTTCCGGGTTTTACCAAGAGACCCAGTACTTC
.	TRBV4-2	TRBJ2-2	TRBD1	CASSRTGGAVGELFF	TGTGCCAGCAGCCGGACAGGGGGCGCGGTCGGGGAGCTGTTTTTT
.	TRBV7-2	TRBJ2-3	.	CASSYTGTQSTDTQYF	TGTGCCAGCAGCTACACCGGGACTCAGAGCACAGATACGCAGTATTTT
few	TRBV12-3/TRBV12-4	TRBJ2-1	.	CASSLPGQWSGRFREQFF	TGTGCCAGCAGTTTACCGGGACAGTGGAGCGGGAGATTCCGGGAGCAGTTCTTC
.	TRBV6-5	TRBJ2-2	.	CASSYSREKELFF	TGTGCCAGCAGTTACTCGAGGGAAAAAGAACTGTTTTTT
.	TRBV5-8	TRBJ2-3	TRBD2	CASQQLLSGRADTQYF	TGTGCCTCCCAGCAATTGTTAAGCGGGAGAGCAGATACGCAGTATTTT
.	TRBV6-5	TRBJ2-7	.	CASSYSTPGQSYEQYF	TGTGCCAGCAGTTACTCAACTCCGGGACAATCCTACGAGCAGTACTTC
many	TRBV5-1	TRBJ1-2	.	CASSPRTAHYGYTF	TGCGCCAGCAGCCCTAGGACCGCACACTATGGCTACACCTTC
.	TRBV28	TRBJ2-7	TRBD2	CASSLTGGRKNEQSF	TGTGCCAGCAGTTTAACCGGCGGGAGAAAGAACGAGCAGTCCTTC
.	TRBV14	TRBJ2-5	TRBD1	CASSPRQGIGETQYF	TGTGCCAGCAGCCCTCGACAGGGAATCGGGGAGACCCAGTACTTC
few	TRBV28	TRBJ1-5	.	CASGGWGNQPQHF	TGTGCCAGCGGGGGATGGGGCAATCAGCCCCAGCATTTT
few	TRBV5-1	TRBJ2-1	.	CASSLARRSYNEQFF	TGCGCCAGCAGCTTGGCGAGACGGTCCTACAATGAGCAGTTCTTC
.	TRBV12-3/TRBV12-4	TRBJ1-1	TRBD1	CASTPPTGDGAFF	TGTGCCAGCACCCCCCCTACAGGGGACGGTGCTTTCTTT
few	TRBV7-2	TRBJ2-1	.	CASRPEAVGTYNEQFF	TGTGCCAGCAGACCAGAAGCGGTGGGGACCTACAATGAGCAGTTCTTC
few	TRBV5-1	TRBJ2-6	TRBD1	CASSLRQGRSGANVLTF	TGCGCCAGCAGCTTGAGACAGGGACGTTCTGGGGCCAACGTCCTGACTTTC
few	TRBV6-2/TRBV6-3	TRBJ2-1	.	CASSYSRVGRLQFF	TGTGCCAGCAGTTACTCGAGAGTGGGCAGGCTGCAGTTCTTC
many	TRBV11-2	TRBJ1-3	.	CASSFGNTIYF	TGTGCCAGCAGCTTTGGAAACACCATATATTTT
.	TRBV15	TRBJ1-1	TRBD1	CATSYRGNTEAFF	TGTGCCACCAGCTACAGGGGTAACACTGAAGCTTTCTTT
.	TRBV20-1	TRBJ1-5	TRBD1	CSARDLKTGEGGNQPQHF	TGCAGTGCTAGAGACCTTAAGACAGGGGAAGGTGGCAATCAGCCCCAGCATTTT
.	TRBV4-2	TRBJ2-7	.	CASSPDLTRDYEQYF	TGTGCCAGCAGCCCGGACCTGACTCGGGACTACGAGCAGTACTTC
.	TRBV11-2	TRBJ2-3	.	CASSSEGGTRDTQYF	TGTGCCAGCAGCTCAGAAGGCGGGACAAGGGATACGCAGTATTTT
.	TRBV25-1	TRBJ1-5	.	CASSGPGTSFNQPQHF	TGTGCCAGCTCCGGGCCCGGGACAAGTTTTAATCAGCCCCAGCATTTT
.	TRBV10-2	TRBJ2-6	TRBD1	CASSEIRDRAGSGANVLTF	TGCGCCAGCAGTGAGATAAGGGACAGGGCCGGCTCTGGGGCCAACGTCCTGACTTTC
.	TRBV11-2	TRBJ2-1	.	CATWSGTRRVEQFF	TGTGCCACCTGGAGCGGCACTCGACGGGTTGAGCAGTTCTTC
many	TRBV11-2	TRBJ2-1	TRBD2	CASSAPEREPPFPSSYNEQFF	TGTGCCAGCAGCGCCCCGGAGCGGGAGCCACCCTTCCCTAGCTCCTACAATGAGCAGTTCTTC
many	TRBV28	TRBJ2-2	TRBD2	CASHPWAGGPPGELFF	TGTGCCAGCCATCCTTGGGCGGGAGGGCCTCCCGGGGAGCTGTTTTTT
.	TRBV28	TRBJ2-7	TRBD1	CASSFRGTGGWDEQYF	TGTGCCAGCAGTTTCAGGGGGACAGGGGGCTGGGACGAGCAGTACTTC
.	TRBV12-3/TRBV12-4	TRBJ2-7	TRBD2	CASSYLAGPSEQYF	TGTGCCAGCAGTTATCTAGCGGGACCGTCCGAGCAGTACTTC
many	TRBV6-2/TRBV6-3	TRBJ2-1	.	CASSKVHEQFF	TGTGCCAGCAGTAAGGTCCATGAGCAGTTCTTC
few	TRBV29-1	TRBJ2-7	TRBD2	CSVAGRLAGGELSYEQYF	TGCAGCGTTGCGGGGCGACTAGCGGGAGGGGAACTCTCCTACGAGCAGTACTTC
.	TRBV6-1	TRBJ1-2	.	CASSEAGGRLYGYTF	TGTGCCAGCAGTGAAGCAGGAGGGAGACTTTATGGCTACACCTTC
few	TRBV7-2	TRBJ2-2	.	CASSLGPGTLAGELFF	TGTGCCAGCAGCTTAGGCCCCGGGACACTGGCCGGGGAGCTGTTTTTT
.	TRBV7-9	TRBJ1-1	.	CASSLAGMGMNTQAFF	TGTGCCAGCAGCCTAGCGGGAATGGGGATGAACACTCAAGCTTTCTTT
few	TRBV7-2	TRBJ2-7	.	CASGDGSYEQYF	TGTGCCAGCGGGGATGGGAGCTACGAGCAGTACTTC
.	TRBV27	TRBJ2-7	.	CASSPQFGVYEQYF	TGTGCCAGCAGTCCCCAGTTCGGGGTCTACGAGCAGTACTTC
few	TRBV29-1	TRBJ1-2	.	CSVGAGRYGYTF	TGCAGCGTTGGGGCAGGGAGATATGGCTACACCTTC
many	TRBV28	TRBJ2-5	.	CASSQTRGRTVQETQYF	TGTGCCAGCAGTCAGACCCGGGGTCGGACCGTTCAAGAGACCCAGTACTTC
few	TRBV5-6	TRBJ1-5	TRBD1	CASSFRDRHQPQHF	TGTGCCAGCAGCTTCCGGGACAGACATCAGCCCCAGCATTTT
few	TRBV7-2	TRBJ2-2	TRBD1	CASSLRQGARGELFF	TGTGCCAGCAGCTTGAGACAGGGGGCGAGGGGGGAGCTGTTTTTT
many	TRBV24-1	TRBJ2-2	.	CATSRTGELFF	TGTGCCACCAGTAGGACAGGGGAGCTGTTTTTT
many	TRBV4-1	TRBJ1-5	.	CASTEEIAGNSNQPQHF	TGCGCCAGCACCGAGGAGATAGCGGGGAATAGCAATCAGCCCCAGCATTTT
once	TRBV9	TRBJ2-7	TRBD1	CASSAAGQASYEQNF	TGTGCCAGCAGCGCCGCGGGACAGGCCTCCTACGAGCAGAACTTC
few	TRBV21-1	TRBJ1-1	.	CASSGPGGSRSNGNTEAFF	TGTGCCAGCAGCGGGCCAGGGGGCAGCCGATCAAATGGGAACACTGAAGCTTTCTTT
.	TRBV12-3/TRBV12-4	TRBJ2-7	.	CASSSGHTYEQYF	TGTGCCAGCAGCTCCGGACATACCTACGAGCAGTACTTC
few	TRBV19	TRBJ2-7	.	CASSLRDEQYF	TGTGCCAGCAGCCTCAGGGACGAGCAGTACTTC
many	TRBV7-3	TRBJ2-2	.	CASSRDPRQPGELFF	TGTGCCAGCAGCCGTGACCCCCGTCAGCCCGGGGAGCTGTTTTTT
many	TRBV20-1	TRBJ1-1	.	CSARDSGAFTEAFF	TGCAGTGCTAGAGACTCAGGGGCTTTCACTGAAGCTTTCTTT
many	TRBV29-1	TRBJ2-1	.	CSGGDNEQFF	TGCAGCGGTGGGGACAATGAGCAGTTCTTC